A single sample gave rise to the 27 T cell receptor beta chains below, sequenced in a study of shared clonotypes between healthy human individuals. Using immunoSEQ multiplex PCR, the repertoire was profiled, and TCRdb retains in-frame clones only, with some absent. The repertoire includes nearly 2 million clones, about 95% of them detected once, and approximately 1.2% sits in the top ten. Positively selected for CCR7, the CD45RO-negative cells used as naive CD8 cells excluded terminally differentiated effector memory CD45RA+ cells. Sequencing used naive CD8+ T cells sorted from blood. These receptors all come from a man aged 18 to 30 in good health.

The rearrangement links TRBV4-1 to TRBJ1-4; D unclear. CDR3 length equals 14 residues. CDR1 MGHRA and CDR2 YSYEKL come from the germline V gene. V lost 1 base and J lost 5, with 8 bases in between. DNA for the CDR3: TGCGCCAGCAGCCAAGGATACGGGAATGAAAAACTGTTTTTT. Translation gives CASSQGYGNEKLFF.

The rearrangement uses TRBV10-2 and TRBJ2-5; D not certain. V lost 4 bases and J 3 bases, leaving 12 bases between the germline ends. Germline V gives CDR1 WSHSY, CDR2 SAAADI. CDR3 length: 14 amino acids. CDR3 bases: TGCGCCAGCAGTGCGACGGGTCACGAAGAGACCCAGTACTTC. Translation: CASSATGHEETQYF.

The chain links TRBV28 to TRBJ2-2, with no clear D. Trimming removed 4 bases at V and 8 bases at J, with 5 bases between. The germline gives CDR1 MDHEN, CDR2 SYDVKM. The CDR3 has 11 residues. The CDR3 here is CASSWPGELFF. The DNA for the CDR3 is TGTGCCAGCAGTTGGCCTGGGGAGCTGTTTTTT.

The rearrangement joins TRBV30 to TRBJ2-2; tentatively, D is TRBD1 (5 bases). The CDR3 has 16 residues. V lost 2 bases and J 7 bases, leaving 20 bases between the germline ends. In germline, CDR1 is GTSNPN, CDR2 SVGIG (reference sequence). CDR3 sequence: CAWSFDSGQADGELFF. CDR3 bases: TGTGCCTGGAGTTTCGACTCAGGGCAGGCTGACGGGGAGCTGTTTTTT.

The rearrangement links TRBV7-9 to TRBJ1-4; the D is unclear. Trimming took off 1 base at V and 8 bases at J, with 8 bases between the two ends. This CDR3 spans 13 amino acids. Germline CDR1 reads SEHNR; CDR2 reads FQNEAQ (reference sequence). The CDR3 DNA follows: TGTGCCAGCAGCTTAGGAAATGAGGAAAAACTGTTTTTT. This encodes CASSLGNEEKLFF.

This chain links TRBV5-1 with TRBJ1-1; 11 bases are shared with TRBD1. Germline V gene sequence: CDR1 SGHRS, CDR2 YFSETQ. Trimming removed 4 bases from V and 3 bases from J; junction bases left unmatched: 2. CDR3 length: 14 residues. The CDR3 nucleotides read TGCGCCAGCAGCGCGGGACAGGGGGACACTGAAGCTTTCTTT. This encodes CASSAGQGDTEAFF.

The genes are TRBV7-8 and TRBJ2-3; 10 bases match TRBD2. After removal of 1 base from V and 6 bases from J, the junction contained 10 bases not matched to a gene. Germline V gene data show CDR1 as SGHVS and CDR2 as FQNEAQ. The CDR3 consists of 17 residues. CDR3 amino acids: CASSLETSGGAIDTQYF. CDR3 nucleotide sequence: TGTGCCAGCAGCTTAGAAACCAGCGGGGGGGCCATTGATACGCAGTATTTT.

Concerning this clone: Other DNA sequences in this specimen translate into the identical CDR3. The chain combines TRBV15 with TRBJ1-6; weak D call: TRBD1 (5 bases). Germline lookup yields CDR1 LNHNV and CDR2 YYDKDF (reference sequence). This CDR3 region has 14 residues. The germline V and J ends were trimmed by 3 bases and 7 bases, with 10 bases remaining between them. The CDR3 nucleotides are TGTGCCACCAGCAGGGGGACGGTCAATTCACCCCTCCACTTT. It codes for CATSRGTVNSPLHF.

This chain connects TRBV5-1 to TRBJ2-3; 8 nucleotides line up with TRBD2. The ends lost 4 bases at V and 1 base at J; junction bases unmatched: 5. There are 15 residues in the CDR3. The germline CDR1 and CDR2 sequences are SGHRS and YFSETQ. CDR3 DNA: TGCGCCAGCAGCCCCCCGACTAGCGGCACAGATACGCAGTATTTT. This sequence encodes CASSPPTSGTDTQYF.

V is TRBV4-1 and J is TRBJ1-2; no clear D gene. The germline gives CDR1 MGHRA, CDR2 YSYEKL. The CDR3 is made up of 16 amino acids. The V end was cut by 3 bases, the J end by 5 bases, with 19 bases between. CDR3 loop: CASSHFTRTDPYGYTF. The CDR3, as DNA: TGCGCCAGCAGCCATTTTACCAGGACGGATCCATATGGCTACACCTTC.

This rearrangement joins TRBV10-3 to TRBJ2-7; TRBD1 agrees at 7 bases. The CDR3 has 16 amino acids. The J segment lost 2 bases and the V segment lost 3 bases, leaving 10 bases of the junction unmatched. Germline CDR1 is ENHRY and CDR2 is SYGVKD. The chain's CDR3 is CAISDPPRTGTYEQYF. The CDR3 coding sequence is TGTGCCATCAGTGACCCTCCTAGGACAGGAACCTACGAGCAGTACTTC.

The J gene is TRBJ2-2, the V gene TRBV28, with D perhaps assigned TRBD1 or TRBD2 (6 bases each). With 10 bases removed from V and 4 bases from J, the gap between germline ends came to 19 bases. The CDR3 loop spans 15 amino acids. Germline V lookup: CDR1 MDHEN, CDR2 SYDVKM. The CDR3 nucleotides are TGTGCCACTAGAAAGGGGGGCTGGGGCACCGGGGAGCTGTTTTTT. Protein product: CATRKGGWGTGELFF.

In regard to this clone: This sample includes further DNA sequences coding for the same CDR3. The chain recombines TRBV27 with TRBJ2-1; D remains ambiguous. This CDR3 region has 14 residues. From germline, CDR1 is MNHEY and CDR2 SMNVEV (reference sequence). The germline V and J ends were trimmed by 3 bases and 0 bases, with 6 bases remaining between them. The CDR3 DNA reads TGTGCCAGCAGTTTTACTGGCTCCTACAATGAGCAGTTCTTC. The encoded protein is CASSFTGSYNEQFF.

This chain uses TRBV6-6 with TRBJ2-7; unclear D gene. In germline, CDR1 is MNHNY, CDR2 SVGAGI (reference sequence). The CDR3 covers 12 residues. Trimming took off 6 bases at V and 5 bases at J, with 11 bases between the two ends. The DNA for the CDR3 is TGTGCCAGCAGCTCCACTACCCACGAGCAGTACTTC. Translated: CASSSTTHEQYF.

V gene TRBV28 combines with J gene TRBJ2-7, with 9 bases fitting TRBD1. CDR1 and CDR2 from the germline V gene are MDHEN and SYDVKM. This CDR3 spans 15 amino acids. The V and J ends lost 4 bases and 4 bases, in that order; junction bases with no gene match: 8. CDR3 sequence reads: CASSYGGTGLYEQYF. The DNA for the CDR3 is TGTGCCAGCAGTTACGGGGGGACAGGGTTATACGAGCAGTACTTC.

This clone was recorded a few times. Other DNA sequences from this sample encode an identical CDR3 as well. This sequence joins TRBV19 and TRBJ1-2; 9 bases match TRBD1. In germline, CDR1 is LNHDA, CDR2 SQIVND (reference sequence). V lost 2 bases, J lost 8 bases, and 3 bases stayed unmatched. The CDR3 covers 13 residues. The CDR3 sequence is CASSIRTGDGYTF. The CDR3 region has the DNA TGTGCCAGTAGTATAAGGACAGGGGACGGCTACACCTTC.

The chain combines TRBV30 with TRBJ2-7, with D uncertain. Germline CDR1 GTSNPN, CDR2 SVGIG (reference sequence). Trimming took off 4 bases at V and 7 bases at J, with 17 bases between the two ends. CDR3 length equals 13 residues. The CDR3 region is CAWTGAGLWEQYF. For the CDR3, the DNA is TGTGCCTGGACCGGAGCTGGCCTCTGGGAGCAGTACTTC. Full variable domain (remainder filled in from reference TRBV30 and TRBJ2-7): SQTIHQWPATLVQPVGSPLSLECTVEGTSNPNLYWYRQAAGRGLQLLFYSVGIGQISSEVPQNLSASRPQDRQFILSSKKLLLSDSGFYLCAWTGAGLWEQYFGPGTRLTVT.

This sequence joins TRBV7-9 and TRBJ1-1; D uncertain. The V gene lost 3 bases and the J gene lost 7 bases, with 12 bases spanning the gap. Per the germline V gene, CDR1 is SEHNR and CDR2 is FQNEAQ (reference sequence). The CDR3 covers 13 residues. The CDR3 region is CASSFVAVGEAFF. The CDR3 DNA is TGTGCCAGCAGCTTTGTGGCGGTGGGTGAAGCTTTCTTT.

The chain is built from TRBV6-5 and TRBJ1-6; TRBD1 might be the D (5 bases). V lost 3 bases, J lost 5 bases, and 11 bases lay in between. CDR3 length equals 15 residues. Looked up from germline, CDR1 is MNHEY and CDR2 is SVGAGI. CDR3 protein: CASSYRQQHNSPLHF. The CDR3 DNA is TGTGCCAGCAGTTATAGACAGCAACATAATTCACCCCTCCACTTT.

The V and J genes are TRBV27 and TRBJ2-7; 9 nucleotides match TRBD1. The CDR3 is 15 amino acids. V gave up 5 bases and J gave up 3 bases; unmatched junction bases: 8. From germline, CDR1 is MNHEY and CDR2 SMNVEV (reference sequence). CDR3 coding DNA: TGTGCCAGCAGTGGAACCGGGACAGGGTACTACGAGCAGTACTTC. It encodes CASSGTGTGYYEQYF.

V usage is TRBV2 and J usage is TRBJ2-1; TRBD1 matches at 9 bases. J gave up 5 bases and V 6 bases, and 11 bases lay outside the gene matches. The CDR3 extends over 16 amino acids. Germline values: CDR1 SNHLY, CDR2 FYNNEI. The CDR3 here is CASSKEGTGTDNEQFF. In DNA, the CDR3 is TGTGCCAGCAGCAAGGAGGGGACAGGGACCGACAATGAGCAGTTCTTC.

The V and J genes are TRBV7-9 and TRBJ2-1; D is uncertain. The CDR3 contains 16 residues. Trimming removed 3 bases from V and 8 bases from J, with 20 bases in between. Germline lookup yields CDR1 SEHNR and CDR2 FQNEAQ (reference sequence). CDR3 DNA: TGTGCCAGCAGCTTTATTGGGCCCCTCGGTTTAGATGAGCAGTTCTTC. This translates into CASSFIGPLGLDEQFF.

A word on this clone: The same CDR3 arises from other DNA sequences in this sample as well. This rearrangement joins TRBV5-4 to TRBJ2-7, with unresolved D. Per the germline V gene, CDR1 is SGHNT and CDR2 is YYREEE (reference sequence). Trimming took 5 bases from V and 0 from J, leaving 9 bases between them. The CDR3 is 13 residues long. As DNA, the CDR3 is TGTGCCAGCAGTCTAGACGGCTCCTACGAGCAGTACTTC. Translation gives CASSLDGSYEQYF. Drawing the rest from reference TRBV5-4 and TRBJ2-7, the complete variable domain is ETGVTQSPTHLIKTRGQQVTLRCSSQSGHNTVSWYQQALGQGPQFIFQYYREEENGRGNFPPRFSGLQFPNYSSELNVNALELDDSALYLCASSLDGSYEQYFGPGTRLTVT.

The V and J genes are TRBV29-1 and TRBJ2-7; 7 bases fit TRBD1. Germline-derived CDR1 and CDR2 are SQVTM and ANQGSEA. This CDR3 is 17 amino acids long. J was trimmed by 2 bases and V by 0 bases; bases with no gene match: 13. Here the CDR3 reads CSVEEGQHPGPTYEQYF. The CDR3 DNA follows: TGCAGCGTTGAAGAGGGACAGCACCCGGGCCCAACCTACGAGCAGTACTTC.

The V gene is TRBV10-2, the J gene TRBJ2-7; TRBD1 aligns across 10 bases. Per germline, CDR1 WSHSY and CDR2 SAAADI. Trimming took 4 bases from V and 6 from J; bases not matched to a gene: 0. The CDR3 has 12 residues. CDR3 DNA: TGCGCCAGCAGTGGGACAGGGGGCGAGCAGTACTTC. Translating it yields CASSGTGGEQYF.

V is TRBV28 and J is TRBJ1-5; 8 positions agree with TRBD1. V was clipped by 3 bases and J by 0 bases; unmatched bases: 7. This CDR3 has 17 residues. Germline V lookup: CDR1 MDHEN, CDR2 SYDVKM. The CDR3 DNA follows: TGTGCCAGCAGTTTTGGGACAGGCCCAAATAGCAATCAGCCCCAGCATTTT. Its translation is CASSFGTGPNSNQPQHF.

The gene calls are TRBV27 and TRBJ1-2; a weak D match, TRBD1 (5 bases). Trimming removed 10 bases from V and 2 bases from J, with 17 bases in between. Germline CDR1 and CDR2: MNHEY and SMNVEV (reference sequence). The CDR3 totals 14 residues. The CDR3 DNA reads TGTGCCACCTCACCGGGACCGATGAACTATGGCTACACCTTC. Encoded protein: CATSPGPMNYGYTF.